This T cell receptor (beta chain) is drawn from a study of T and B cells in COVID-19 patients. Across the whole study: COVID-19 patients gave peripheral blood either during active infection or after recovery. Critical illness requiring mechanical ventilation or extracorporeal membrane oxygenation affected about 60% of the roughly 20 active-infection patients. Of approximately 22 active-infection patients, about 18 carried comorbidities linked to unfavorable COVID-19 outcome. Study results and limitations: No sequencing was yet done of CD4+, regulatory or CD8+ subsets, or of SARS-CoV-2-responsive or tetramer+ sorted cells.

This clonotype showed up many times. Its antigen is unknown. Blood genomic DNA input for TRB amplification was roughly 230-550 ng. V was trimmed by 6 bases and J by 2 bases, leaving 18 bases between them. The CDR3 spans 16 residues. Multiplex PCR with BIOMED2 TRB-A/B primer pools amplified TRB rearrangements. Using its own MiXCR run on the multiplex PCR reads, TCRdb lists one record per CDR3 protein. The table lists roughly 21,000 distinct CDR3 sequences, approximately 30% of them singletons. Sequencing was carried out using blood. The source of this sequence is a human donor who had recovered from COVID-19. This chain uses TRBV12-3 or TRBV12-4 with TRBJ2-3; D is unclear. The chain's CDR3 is CASRPARFPDTDTQYF. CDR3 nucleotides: TGTGCCAGCAGGCCGGCGAGATTCCCGGACACAGATACGCAGTATTTT.